This T cell receptor (beta chain) was captured in a study of neurological immune-mediated disorders. This clonotype has a count of ten or more. Germline lookup yields CDR1 SGHVS and CDR2 FQNEAQ. The CDR3 spans 12 residues. V was pared by 3 bases and J by 10 bases, with 7 bases between. Every sequencing run returned over 160 million TCR-beta sequences, which were derived from 15-18 subjects. TCRdb reanalysed the 5' RACE reads using MiXCR and keeps one entry per CDR3 protein. The sample yields about 71,000 distinct CDR3 sequences, around 3.1% seen once. The chain combines TRBV7-8 with TRBJ1-6; the D gene is possibly TRBD1 (5 bases). The clonotype originates from a man aged 35 to 55 with multiple sclerosis. Material: PBMCs. The CDR3 DNA reads as TGTGCCAGCAGCTTCAGGGACTCACCCCTCCACTTT. The encoded protein is CASSFRDSPLHF.